The T cell receptor beta chain described here comes from a study of T cells of healthy individuals. TCRdb called the 5' RACE reads again in MiXCR, with one record for every CDR3 protein. The table shows around 98,000 distinct CDR3 sequences, with roughly 15% occurring only once. The receptor was isolated from a human donor in good health.

The CDR3 DNA is TGCAGTGCAACCCTCGACAGGTACACTGAAGCTTTCTTT. Its protein is CSATLDRYTEAFF. J is TRBJ1-1 and V is TRBV20-1, with D possibly matching TRBD1 (6 bases). V dropped 6 bases and J dropped 3 bases, with 14 bases sitting between them. Germline V CDR1 and CDR2: DFQATT, SNEGSKA (reference sequence). The CDR3 is made up of 13 amino acids.